These 2 T cell receptor beta chains originate from one sample sequenced in a study of blood T cell repertoires in COVID-19. TCRdb keeps only in-frame clones here, not all; method: immunoSEQ multiplex PCR. The table includes some 200,000 clones, around 83% detected once. Sequenced: peripheral blood. These receptors originate from a human donor in a cohort sampled during active COVID-19.

The V gene is TRBV27, the J gene TRBJ2-5; D is possibly TRBD2 (6 bases). Germline CDR1 MNHEY, CDR2 SMNVEV (reference sequence). This CDR3 contains 16 residues. V was pared by 1 base and J by 4 bases, with 16 bases between. The CDR3 sequence is CASSLYWGEKGETQYF. CDR3 nucleotide sequence: TGTGCCAGCAGTTTATATTGGGGGGAAAAGGGAGAGACCCAGTACTTC.

V usage is TRBV5-8 and J usage is TRBJ2-3; D ambiguous. This CDR3 has 17 amino acids. Germline CDR1 and CDR2: SGHTS and YDEGEE. With 0 bases removed from V and 0 bases from J, the gap between germline ends came to 14 bases. CDR3 loop: CASSLGLESTSTDTQYF. CDR3 nucleotide sequence: TGTGCCAGCAGCTTGGGGCTAGAAAGTACTAGCACAGATACGCAGTATTTT.